Listed below are T cell receptor beta chains from one sample, sequenced in a study of Ad26.COV2.S vaccination and SARS-CoV-2 variants. Repertoires were generated with immunoSEQ multiplex PCR, while TCRdb's copy carries only in-frame clones and drops some. The profile covers over 400,000 clones, with around 90% appearing a single time and around 4.5% taken by the ten largest. The sequencing used peripheral blood, collected in a trial of Ad26.COV2.S vaccine versus placebo. These receptors came from a person aged 18 to 65 who received the Ad26.COV2.S COVID-19 vaccine or a placebo. The CDR3 runs from the conserved cysteine through the conserved F or W. The order of the fields is CDR3 DNA, CDR3 protein, D gene, J gene, V gene, clone size. The D gene is left open where the match is weak. The size of a clone is reported for some rows only, either as once, few or many, or as a class for expanded clones.

CDR3 DNA: TGTGCCAGCTCTTACGGGACTAGCCCCTACAATGAGCAGTTCTTC
CDR3 protein: CASSYGTSPYNEQFF
D gene: TRBD2
J gene: TRBJ2-1
V gene: TRBV18
clone size: .

CDR3 DNA: TGTGCCAGTAGTCTCGGCAATGAGCAGTTCTTC
CDR3 protein: CASSLGNEQFF
D gene: .
J gene: TRBJ2-1
V gene: TRBV19
clone size: .

CDR3 DNA: TGCGCCAGCACCTCCGGGACATTGAACACTGAAGCTTTCTTT
CDR3 protein: CASTSGTLNTEAFF
D gene: .
J gene: TRBJ1-1
V gene: TRBV5-1
clone size: .

CDR3 DNA: TGTGCCAGCAGTCTCAGGGGGGTTGGCACCGGGGAGCTGTTTTTT
CDR3 protein: CASSLRGVGTGELFF
D gene: .
J gene: TRBJ2-2
V gene: TRBV13
clone size: .

CDR3 DNA: TGTGCCAGCTCGCCCCCATCGAATGTGGAGAGGGTCAAACAAGAGACCCAGTACTTC
CDR3 protein: CASSPPSNVERVKQETQYF
D gene: .
J gene: TRBJ2-5
V gene: TRBV18
clone size: .

CDR3 DNA: TGTGCCAGCAGGCCAGGGGGCAGGGGGCCCCAGCATTTT
CDR3 protein: CASRPGGRGPQHF
D gene: TRBD1
J gene: TRBJ1-5
V gene: TRBV28
clone size: few

CDR3 DNA: TGCAGTGCTAGTTGGGGGACTAGCGGGAGTCTCTGGGCCTACGAGCAGTACTTC
CDR3 protein: CSASWGTSGSLWAYEQYF
D gene: TRBD2
J gene: TRBJ2-7
V gene: TRBV20-1
clone size: .

CDR3 DNA: TGTGCCAGCAGCTTAGGAGGACGCAGCGGGAGTAGCGAGACCCAGTACTTC
CDR3 protein: CASSLGGRSGSSETQYF
D gene: TRBD2
J gene: TRBJ2-5
V gene: TRBV7-6
clone size: .

CDR3 DNA: TGTGCCAGCAGCTTGGGCCGGTTTTATGGCTACACCTTC
CDR3 protein: CASSLGRFYGYTF
D gene: .
J gene: TRBJ1-2
V gene: TRBV13
clone size: .

CDR3 DNA: TGTGCCAGCAGCCCGGAGGGGGGTTTGAGCCAGCCCCAGCATTTT
CDR3 protein: CASSPEGGLSQPQHF
D gene: .
J gene: TRBJ1-5
V gene: TRBV9
clone size: .

CDR3 DNA: TGCGCCAGCAGCCCTCTTGCGGGAGGGCCCAATGAGCAGTTCTTC
CDR3 protein: CASSPLAGGPNEQFF
D gene: TRBD2
J gene: TRBJ2-1
V gene: TRBV5-1
clone size: .

CDR3 DNA: TGTGCCAGCACGAGAACTAATGAAAAACTGTTTTTT
CDR3 protein: CASTRTNEKLFF
D gene: .
J gene: TRBJ1-4
V gene: TRBV12-3/TRBV12-4
clone size: once

CDR3 DNA: TGTGCCAGCAGTGCGAGGGACTTGACCTACGAGCAGTACTTC
CDR3 protein: CASSARDLTYEQYF
D gene: .
J gene: TRBJ2-7
V gene: TRBV28
clone size: .

CDR3 DNA: TGTGCCAGCAGCCCAGGGGGAACGTCTGAAGCTTTCTTT
CDR3 protein: CASSPGGTSEAFF
D gene: TRBD1
J gene: TRBJ1-1
V gene: TRBV7-8
clone size: .

CDR3 DNA: TGTGCCAGCAGCGTAGGAAGTGGTAGCGGAGGTTACAATGAGCAGTTCTTC
CDR3 protein: CASSVGSGSGGYNEQFF
D gene: .
J gene: TRBJ2-1
V gene: TRBV9
clone size: .

CDR3 DNA: TGTGCCAGCAGTGAATTCAGTTACGGCACAGATACGCAGTATTTT
CDR3 protein: CASSEFSYGTDTQYF
D gene: .
J gene: TRBJ2-3
V gene: TRBV25-1
clone size: .

CDR3 DNA: TGTGCCAGCAGCTCACCCAGCGGGAGGGCCGGCCGGGGCTACGAGCAGTACTTC
CDR3 protein: CASSSPSGRAGRGYEQYF
D gene: TRBD2
J gene: TRBJ2-7
V gene: TRBV6-2/TRBV6-3
clone size: .

CDR3 DNA: TGTGCCAGCTCACCATCAGCGGGAAGGGGAGAGACCCAGTACTTC
CDR3 protein: CASSPSAGRGETQYF
D gene: TRBD2
J gene: TRBJ2-5
V gene: TRBV18
clone size: once

CDR3 DNA: TGTGCCAGCAGCCAAGATACTTTCGGCTCCTACGAGCAGTACTTC
CDR3 protein: CASSQDTFGSYEQYF
D gene: .
J gene: TRBJ2-7
V gene: TRBV14
clone size: .

CDR3 DNA: TGTGCCAGCAGCCAGCTCGGACAGGGTAGCACAGATACGCAGTATTTT
CDR3 protein: CASSQLGQGSTDTQYF
D gene: TRBD1
J gene: TRBJ2-3
V gene: TRBV5-6
clone size: .

CDR3 DNA: TGTGCCAGCAGCTTTGGGGGGGGCGGAACGGCCAAAAACATTCAGTACTTC
CDR3 protein: CASSFGGGGTAKNIQYF
D gene: .
J gene: TRBJ2-4
V gene: TRBV7-9
clone size: .

CDR3 DNA: TGTGCCAGCAGCTTAAGGGGGATCACAGATACGCAGTATTTT
CDR3 protein: CASSLRGITDTQYF
D gene: .
J gene: TRBJ2-3
V gene: TRBV11-3
clone size: .

CDR3 DNA: TGTGCCAGCGGGAGACTAGCTGGCACAGATACGCAGTATTTT
CDR3 protein: CASGRLAGTDTQYF
D gene: TRBD2
J gene: TRBJ2-3
V gene: TRBV28
clone size: .

CDR3 DNA: TGTGCCAGTAGTATACGAGGCGGACAGGGAATCGTCTCTGGCTACACCTTC
CDR3 protein: CASSIRGGQGIVSGYTF
D gene: TRBD1
J gene: TRBJ1-2
V gene: TRBV19
clone size: .

CDR3 DNA: TGTGCCAGCAGCAAAAGGGAGGGGGGCTACACCTTC
CDR3 protein: CASSKREGGYTF
D gene: .
J gene: TRBJ1-2
V gene: TRBV21-1
clone size: .

CDR3 DNA: TGTGCCATCAATGAAGCGGGGAGCACAGATACGCAGTATTTT
CDR3 protein: CAINEAGSTDTQYF
D gene: TRBD2
J gene: TRBJ2-3
V gene: TRBV10-3
clone size: .

CDR3 DNA: TGTGCCAGCAGCGTGTTTGCGGGAGTGAGTACCGGGGAGCTGTTTTTT
CDR3 protein: CASSVFAGVSTGELFF
D gene: TRBD2
J gene: TRBJ2-2
V gene: TRBV9
clone size: .

CDR3 DNA: TGTGCCAGCAGCGCCGGTTTGGGGGGGAGCAATCAGCCCCAGCATTTT
CDR3 protein: CASSAGLGGSNQPQHF
D gene: .
J gene: TRBJ1-5
V gene: TRBV9
clone size: once

CDR3 DNA: TGTGCCAGCAGTGAAGCTTGGACAGCCACCTACGAGCAGTACTTC
CDR3 protein: CASSEAWTATYEQYF
D gene: .
J gene: TRBJ2-7
V gene: TRBV6-1
clone size: .

CDR3 DNA: TGTGCCAGCAGCATTACACGGGACCAGCCCCAGCATTTT
CDR3 protein: CASSITRDQPQHF
D gene: .
J gene: TRBJ1-5
V gene: TRBV5-8
clone size: .

CDR3 DNA: TGTGCCAGCAGGTCCGGGACACTCCAAGAGACCCAGTACTTC
CDR3 protein: CASRSGTLQETQYF
D gene: .
J gene: TRBJ2-5
V gene: TRBV28
clone size: .

CDR3 DNA: TGCGCCAGCAGCCCTGAGCAGGGTAAAGATACGCAGTATTTT
CDR3 protein: CASSPEQGKDTQYF
D gene: .
J gene: TRBJ2-3
V gene: TRBV5-1
clone size: .

CDR3 DNA: TGTGCCAGCTCACCGGGGATAGGTACTGAAGCTTTCTTT
CDR3 protein: CASSPGIGTEAFF
D gene: .
J gene: TRBJ1-1
V gene: TRBV18
clone size: .

CDR3 DNA: TGCGCCAGCAGCCAGATTAGGGGGCTCGGGGAGCTGTTTTTT
CDR3 protein: CASSQIRGLGELFF
D gene: TRBD1
J gene: TRBJ2-2
V gene: TRBV4-3
clone size: once

CDR3 DNA: TGTGCCAGTTCATCCTCAGGCTCTGGGGCCAACGTCCTGACTTTC
CDR3 protein: CASSSSGSGANVLTF
D gene: .
J gene: TRBJ2-6
V gene: TRBV19
clone size: .

CDR3 DNA: TGTGCCAGCTCACCGGACAGGGCCAACTATGGCTACACCTTC
CDR3 protein: CASSPDRANYGYTF
D gene: TRBD1
J gene: TRBJ1-2
V gene: TRBV18
clone size: .

CDR3 DNA: TGCGCCAGCAGCGTCGACAGGGGGAGCGAGCAGTACTTC
CDR3 protein: CASSVDRGSEQYF
D gene: TRBD1
J gene: TRBJ2-7
V gene: TRBV5-1
clone size: .

CDR3 DNA: TGTGCCAGCAGCTTAGGGGGCGCGGGCACTGAAGCTTTCTTT
CDR3 protein: CASSLGGAGTEAFF
D gene: TRBD1
J gene: TRBJ1-1
V gene: TRBV5-8
clone size: .

CDR3 DNA: TGTGCCAGCAGTGTCCCGGGGACAGGGTCTGGCGAGCAGTACTTC
CDR3 protein: CASSVPGTGSGEQYF
D gene: TRBD1
J gene: TRBJ2-7
V gene: TRBV2
clone size: .

CDR3 DNA: TGTGCCTGGAACGACAGGGGGAGTTCACCCCTCCACTTT
CDR3 protein: CAWNDRGSSPLHF
D gene: TRBD1
J gene: TRBJ1-6
V gene: TRBV30
clone size: once

CDR3 DNA: TGTGCCAGCAGCTCCTCTTCGGGACAGGGCAGTTCACCCCTCCACTTT
CDR3 protein: CASSSSSGQGSSPLHF
D gene: TRBD1
J gene: TRBJ1-6
V gene: TRBV7-9
clone size: once

CDR3 DNA: TGTGCCAGCTCACCCCCTCCTATACAGGGACTTTGGAATGAGCAGTTCTTC
CDR3 protein: CASSPPPIQGLWNEQFF
D gene: .
J gene: TRBJ2-1
V gene: TRBV18
clone size: .

CDR3 DNA: TGTGCCAGCAGCTATACTAGTACCAATGAGCAGTTCTTC
CDR3 protein: CASSYTSTNEQFF
D gene: .
J gene: TRBJ2-1
V gene: TRBV2
clone size: once